This T cell receptor beta chain came from a study of T cells after yellow fever vaccination. Study-wide findings and caveats: Clonotypes found in both CD4 and CD8 compartments made up a small share. Peaking faster, on day 5 versus 15, the secondary response was nonetheless weaker.

TCRdb redid the calling of the 5' RACE reads with MiXCR, one entry per CDR3 protein. The table includes about 120,000 distinct CDR3 sequences, 7.5% to 10% detected once. This clonotype appeared many times. The antigen is undetermined. Trimming at V came to 5 bases and at J to 0 bases, leaving 5 bases not matched to a gene. The CDR3 extends over 15 amino acids. CDR1 SGHTA and CDR2 FQGTGA come from the germline V gene. This sequence joins TRBV7-3 and TRBJ1-1; TRBD1 aligns across 8 bases. The receptor was derived from a young man who received the YFV17D yellow fever vaccine. The source material was CD8+ T cells sorted from PBMCs, sampled on the day of the yellow fever booster vaccination. This chain's CDR3 is CASSLGQGMNTEAFF. DNA of the CDR3: TGTGCCAGCAGCCTCGGACAGGGCATGAACACTGAAGCTTTCTTT.